This TCR beta chain was captured in a study of blood T cell repertoires in COVID-19. After removal of 4 bases from V and 4 bases from J, the junction contained 8 bases not matched to a gene. The CDR3 covers 14 residues. The germline V gene has CDR1 SQVTM and CDR2 ANQGSEA. The assay was immunoSEQ multiplex PCR, and TCRdb's table has in-frame clones only and misses some. Among 290,000 or so clones listed, over 75% were seen once. Grouping used clinical history reported by participants in a survey and questionnaire. Material: PBMCs or T cells enriched from blood (not recorded which). The chain carries TRBV29-1 and TRBJ1-2, with TRBD1 matching over 8 bases. The TCR sequence derives from a woman in her 30s who had recovered from COVID-19. This chain's CDR3 is CSVGDATGGYGYTF. CDR3 coding DNA: TGCAGCGTTGGGGACGCCACAGGGGGCTATGGCTACACCTTC.